This T cell receptor beta chain was retrieved from a study of cytomegalovirus exposure and HLA in healthy donors (dated by TCRdb to about 2017). With respect to the entire study: The 550 to 750 repertoires of the first cohort and the 95 to 150 validation repertoires were produced on the same platform, according to a later analysis. The study aimed to test whether signatures of past pathogen exposure could be identified by cataloging public T cell receptors. Besides the first cohort of about 730 subjects, a separate validation cohort made up of over 95 different subjects was used. The study combined high-throughput TCR immunosequencing, statistical association of individual TCRs with disease status, and machine learning to predict cytomegalovirus infection status.

As for this clone: The antigen this receptor binds is unknown. Base qualities are not at hand, and no much larger clone is one base apart.

CDR1 and CDR2 (PRHDT, FYEKMQ) derive from the germline V gene (reference sequence). V trim: 3 bases; J trim: 6 bases; unmatched bases: 5. The cysteine opens and the phenylalanine closes a CDR3 of 14 amino acids. The sequence is cut down to CDR3 DNA, 42 bases in frame from base 1. Beyond this particular receptor, the publication reports: While some public TCRs were present in many individuals, most TCR sequences turned up only very rarely across donors. In a later analysis, TCRs clustered in the first cohort were found to also tend to co-occur in the roughly 120 validation repertoires, with approximately 95% of cluster scores above 0. A few of the identified cytomegalovirus-associated TCR beta chains were confirmed in vitro to be specific for cytomegalovirus antigens. A total of 150 or so TCR beta chains were listed by the study as associated with cytomegalovirus. In both the original and validation cohorts, the classifier was reported to diagnose cytomegalovirus status with high specificity and sensitivity. All 130 or so repertoires were used to score co-occurrence in the validation cohort in a later analysis, because that analysis had no HLA typing for the cohort. The authors suggested that the approach could potentially be generalized to other disease states and immunological phenotypes.

Donors formed part of the validation cohort, which comprised 120 subjects and was distinct from the first cohort of roughly 600 subjects. Library preparation used the immunoSEQ multiplex PCR assay. The study's own analysis went as follows. A statistical classification framework was developed to diagnose cytomegalovirus status using the catalog of TCR beta chain sequences. Held by TCRdb, this immuneACCESS table contains in-frame sequences only and omits some clones. Under half of the omission traces to an unresolved V gene where checked; the cause of the rest is unknown. That table gives V, J and clone size, and the DNA gave D and trimming. The sample table shows over 85,000 clones, and 85% to 90% are seen once. The leading ten clones occupy about 1.5% of the sample.

The receptor chain draws on TRBV13 and TRBJ2-7, and 10 bases in between align with TRBD1. Material: PBMCs. This TCR came from a woman aged 30 to 39 in good health and CMV-seropositive. CDR3 region: CASSFGTGDSEQYF. DNA sequence: TGTGCCAGCAGCTTCGGGACAGGGGACTCCGAGCAGTACTTC.